Detailed here is one T cell receptor beta chain. As yet, its antigen is unknown. The entry originates in a study of T-cell reconstitution after alpha-beta-depleted transplantation in children. CDR1 is SGHAT, CDR2 FQDESV, per germline (reference sequence). The CDR3 has 16 residues. V lost 3 bases, J lost 1 base, and 13 bases lay in between. A library of TCRbeta sequences, prepared with unique molecular identifiers, was generated. TCRdb called the PCR reads again in MiXCR, with one record for every CDR3 protein. The profile covers about 900,000 distinct CDR3 sequences, with around 30% appearing a single time and roughly 31% taken by the ten largest. Study-wide findings and caveats: T-cell counts and diversity were attributed mostly to newly produced T cells one year after transplant. The origin of alpha-beta T cells about two months after transplant was reportedly several hundred expanded graft clones. At day 60, the high TCRbeta diversity found in some patients originated from recipient T cells and thymic progenitors that had survived.

This specimen was PBMCs, mostly from graft donor cells, taken 360 days after TCRalphabeta/CD19-depleted stem cell transplant. The chain is built from TRBV11-1 and TRBJ1-3; TRBD1 might be the D (6 bases). This receptor was taken from a boy under two years old who had a stem cell transplant for SCID, so the T cells may come from the graft donor. CDR3 region: CASSFTGRLSGNTIYF. In DNA, the CDR3 is TGTGCCAGCAGCTTTACAGGGAGGCTTTCTGGAAACACCATATATTTT.